A selection of T cell receptor beta chains follows, all from one sample in a study of cytomegalovirus exposure and HLA in healthy donors. Profiling relied on immunoSEQ multiplex PCR, and the TCRdb table lists in-frame clones only, not all of them. The sample holds about 200,000 clones, about 80% seen once. Sequenced: PBMCs. The receptor set was obtained from a man aged 40-55 years in good health and CMV-seropositive. The conserved cysteine and the conserved F or W are not part of the CDR3 here.

CDR3: ASSSRRARPYNEQF
V: TRBV11-3
J: TRBJ2-1

CDR3: ASSSGLKQY
V: TRBV7-8
J: TRBJ2-7

CDR3: ASSYFEGAFDTEAF
V: TRBV6-5
J: TRBJ1-1

CDR3: AISFATSGRTYEQY
V: TRBV10-3
J: TRBJ2-7

CDR3: ASSPRGSGVYNEQF
V: TRBV9
J: TRBJ2-1

CDR3: ASSPGQGNAEAF
V: TRBV6-5
J: TRBJ1-1

CDR3: ASSPGPAEGNEQF
V: TRBV7-3
J: TRBJ2-1

CDR3: ASRTGIEAF
V: TRBV28
J: TRBJ1-1

CDR3: ASSLLGSAFYNEQF
V: TRBV5-1
J: TRBJ2-1

CDR3: ALGTSGSDWNEQF
V: TRBV30
J: TRBJ2-1

CDR3: ASSLTRTGQDTEAF
V: TRBV5-1
J: TRBJ1-1

CDR3: ASSSGVGYT
V: TRBV6-6
J: TRBJ1-2

CDR3: ASSWRGNEQF
V: TRBV5-5
J: TRBJ2-1

CDR3: ASKRQENTEAF
V: TRBV27
J: TRBJ1-1

CDR3: ASSQDARQADEQY
V: TRBV4-2
J: TRBJ2-7

CDR3: ASSLVAGLAGGWY
V: TRBV27
J: TRBJ2-3